The 26 T cell receptor beta chains listed next were all sequenced from one sample in a study of vaccination and CD4 T cells after COVID-19. This sample's treatment: approximately 9-day PBMC culture with coronavirus spike peptide pools or control peptides (ViraFEST assay). Investigators obtained the unexposed donor's CD4+ T cells before the COVID-19 pandemic (2011-2018). No antigen has been assigned to these receptors. The Oncomine TCR Beta short-read assay was applied to DNA of cultured CD4+ T cells. TCRdb recomputed calls from the PCR reads with MiXCR, one row per CDR3 protein. Among approximately 1,500 distinct CDR3 sequences, around half were seen once, and the ten largest hold almost 85%. Material for sequencing was CD4+ T cells from blood, cultured in vitro. All receptors come from a human donor in good health.

The J gene is TRBJ2-3, the V gene TRBV11-1, with unresolved D. The CDR3 is 13 amino acids. V shed 8 bases and J shed 6 bases, with 15 bases lying between them. CDR1 and CDR2 (germline): SGHAT, FQDESV (reference sequence). The CDR3 DNA sequence: TGTGCCAGCCGCCATCCGGGTCGGGATACGCAGTATTTT. Its protein is CASRHPGRDTQYF.

This clonotype was observed a few times. The chain combines TRBV28 with TRBJ1-1; possibly TRBD1 for D (5 bases). The CDR3 length is 14 residues. Germline V CDR1 and CDR2: MDHEN, SYDVKM. Deletions cut 5 bases from V and 6 bases from J, with 16 bases between. The CDR3 here is CASSPTVGDAEAFF. The CDR3 coding sequence is TGTGCCAGCAGTCCTACGGTAGGGGACGCTGAAGCTTTCTTT.

The chain joins TRBV19 to TRBJ1-2; no reliable D call. CDR1 is LNHDA, CDR2 SQIVND, per germline (reference sequence). The ends were cut back, 5 bases at V and 7 bases at J, with 14 bases in the middle. The CDR3 covers 13 residues. CDR3: CASSARVHSGYTF. CDR3 DNA sequence: TGTGCCAGTAGTGCGCGGGTCCACTCTGGCTACACCTTC. Using reference TRBV19 and TRBJ1-2 for the parts outside the CDR3, the full variable domain is DGGITQSPKYLFRKEGQNVTLSCEQNLNHDAMYWYRQDPGQGLRLIYYSQIVNDFQKGDIAEGYSVSREKKESFPLTVTSAQKNPTAFYLCASSARVHSGYTFGSGTRLTVV.

The gene calls are TRBV12-3 or TRBV12-4 and TRBJ2-7, with D possibly TRBD2 on 6 matching bases. CDR3 length: 13 residues. V lost 3 bases to trimming and J lost 4 bases, with 10 bases between them. The CDR3 coding sequence is TGTGCCAGCAGTTTGGCAGGAGGGTACGAGCAGTACTTC. As protein: CASSLAGGYEQYF.

V usage is TRBV11-1 and J usage is TRBJ2-5, with 9 nucleotides matching TRBD2. The junction had 6 bases not matched to a gene; V was cut back by 3 bases and J by 4 bases. The germline V gene encodes CDR1 SGHAT and CDR2 FQDESV (reference sequence). This CDR3 has 15 residues. The CDR3 region is CASSFLAGSRETQYF. The CDR3 DNA sequence: TGTGCCAGCAGCTTCCTAGCGGGGAGTAGAGAGACCCAGTACTTC.

This chain joins TRBV7-2 and TRBJ2-5; D is possibly TRBD2 (5 bases). The CDR3 length is 14 residues. The ends were cut back, 4 bases at V and 1 base at J, with 10 bases in the middle. Looked up from germline, CDR1 is SGHTA and CDR2 is FQGNSA. CDR3 region: CASSSRGPQETQYF. The CDR3 coding sequence is TGTGCCAGCAGCTCACGGGGTCCCCAAGAGACCCAGTACTTC.

The chain carries TRBV30 and TRBJ2-7; 7 bases agree with TRBD2. Germline CDR1 reads GTSNPN; CDR2 reads SVGIG (reference sequence). J lost 6 bases, V lost 2 bases, and 1 base had no gene match. This CDR3 spans 11 amino acids. The CDR3 region is CAWSWEGEQYF. The DNA of the CDR3 is TGTGCCTGGAGTTGGGAGGGCGAGCAGTACTTC.

This clonotype has only a few counts. V gene TRBV6-4 combines with J gene TRBJ1-6; 9 bases match TRBD1. CDR1 is MRHNA and CDR2 is SNTAGT in the germline V gene. V lost 6 bases and J lost 9; bases outside the gene matches: 9. The CDR3 contains 15 residues. The CDR3 coding sequence is TGTGCCAGCAGGGCAAGACAGGGGGTAACTTCACCCCTCCACTTT. Its protein product is CASRARQGVTSPLHF.

The V gene is TRBV27, the J gene TRBJ2-3; D remains ambiguous. The CDR3 covers 13 residues. Deletions cut 3 bases from V and 4 bases from J, with 8 bases between. Germline CDR1 MNHEY, CDR2 SMNVEV (reference sequence). CDR3 in DNA: TGTGCCAGCAGTTTCCAGGCCGCAGATACGCAGTATTTT. This encodes CASSFQAADTQYF.

This chain uses TRBV7-3 with TRBJ2-3; 7 bases map to TRBD2. V lost 4 bases, J lost 4 bases, and 2 bases stayed unmatched. Germline CDR1 and CDR2: SGHTA and FQGTGA. This CDR3 has 13 amino acids. DNA of the CDR3: TGTGCCAGCAGCTACCGGGAGGCAGATACGCAGTATTTT. This translates into CASSYREADTQYF.

This clonotype has just one count. The chain employs TRBV6-1 and TRBJ2-5; D gene ambiguous. V was clipped by 5 bases and J by 5 bases, with 9 bases between them. Germline-derived CDR1 and CDR2 are MNHNS and SASEGT. This CDR3 is built from 12 residues. The CDR3 is CASSSSWETQYF. As DNA, the CDR3 is TGTGCCAGCAGTAGTTCATGGGAGACCCAGTACTTC.

This clonotype showed up just a few times. The V and J genes are TRBV24-1 and TRBJ2-2, with 7 bases aligning to TRBD2. Germline values: CDR1 KGHDR, CDR2 SFDVKD. CDR3 size: 17 residues. The V gene end was trimmed by 4 bases and the J gene end by 1 base; junction bases not matched to a gene: 8. This CDR3 is CATSERSGRRNTGELFF. The DNA for the CDR3 is TGTGCCACCAGTGAACGTAGCGGGCGCCGGAACACCGGGGAGCTGTTTTTT.

The V call is TRBV12-3 or TRBV12-4, the J call TRBJ2-2; D gene unclear. This CDR3 has 12 residues. V shed 6 bases and J shed 13 bases, with 15 bases lying between them. The CDR3 DNA reads as TGTGCCAGCAGCACCGCCAGGATGGGGCTGTTTTTT. It encodes CASSTARMGLFF.

As for this clonotype: A much bigger clone sits one base away, suggesting this may be a read error. It is likely a read error, because the conserved phenylalanine at the end of the CDR3 is missing. The chain joins TRBV20-1 to TRBJ1-6; tentative D call: TRBD1 (6 bases). The V end was cut by 3 bases, the J end by 8 bases, with 14 bases between. Looked up from germline, CDR1 is DFQATT and CDR2 is SNEGSKA (reference sequence). The CDR3 is 14 amino acids. The CDR3 DNA sequence: TGCAGTGCTAGGAAGTCAGGGGCGCATTCACCCCTCCACCTT. This sequence encodes CSARKSGAHSPLHL.

The chain has TRBV18 and TRBJ2-3; 14 bases map to TRBD2. The CDR3 runs 17 residues. The germline V gene encodes CDR1 KGHSH and CDR2 LQKENI. The junction had 3 bases not matched to a gene; V was cut back by 3 bases and J by 1 base. The CDR3 nucleotides are TGTGCCAGCTCACCCGGACTAGCGGGGGGCGGCACAGATACGCAGTATTTT. Amino acids: CASSPGLAGGGTDTQYF.

On this clonotype itself: At one boundary the junction diverges from the germline segment, which might be a read error. The gene calls are TRBV7-7 and TRBJ2-5; D remains unclear. Per germline, CDR1 SSHAT and CDR2 FNYEAQ (reference sequence). The CDR3 has 14 amino acids. The CDR3 DNA is TGTGCTAGCAGCCCCCAACTCCAGCCACAGACCCAGTACTTC. Translating it yields CASSPQLQPQTQYF.

The rearrangement uses TRBV6-1 and TRBJ2-3, with 10 bases aligning to TRBD1. Trimming took 5 bases from V and 6 from J; bases not matched to a gene: 5. The CDR3 is 14 residues long. The germline V gene encodes CDR1 MNHNS and CDR2 SASEGT. CDR3 coding DNA: TGTGCCAGCAGTCCCCGGACAGGGGGGGATACGCAGTATTTT. It translates to CASSPRTGGDTQYF.

The chain employs TRBV29-1 and TRBJ1-1; no definite D call. CDR1 is SQVTM and CDR2 is ANQGSEA in the germline V gene. With 1 base removed from V and 7 bases from J, the gap between germline ends came to 13 bases. There are 13 residues in the CDR3. The CDR3 reads CSVEGKHHSEAFF. The CDR3 region has the DNA TGCAGCGTTGAAGGGAAACACCACAGTGAAGCTTTCTTT. Based on the CDR3 plus reference TRBV29-1 and TRBJ1-1, the full variable domain is SAVISQKPSRDICQRGTSLTIQCQVDSQVTMMFWYRQQPGQSLTLIATANQGSEATYESGFVIDKFPISRPNLTFSTLTVSNMSPEDSSIYLCSVEGKHHSEAFFGQGTRLTVV.

This rearrangement joins TRBV24-1 to TRBJ2-5; D unclear. The V gene lost 6 bases and the J gene lost 5 bases, with 12 bases spanning the gap. The CDR3 extends over 13 amino acids. Germline V gives CDR1 KGHDR, CDR2 SFDVKD. In DNA form, the CDR3 reads TGTGCCACCAGTTCTCCTACTCAGGAGACCCAGTACTTC. This gives the protein CATSSPTQETQYF.

This clonotype was observed a handful of times. At one end, the junction sequence differs from germline, possibly due to a read error. The chain employs TRBV27 and TRBJ1-6; 12 positions match TRBD1. CDR3 size: 18 residues. CDR1 is MNHEY and CDR2 is SMNVEV in the germline V gene (reference sequence). As DNA, the CDR3 is TGCACCAGCAGTTTAGGGACAGGGGGCGTTGAGGGGAATTCACCCCTCCACTTT. This translates into CTSSLGTGGVEGNSPLHF.

The chain couples TRBV25-1 to TRBJ1-2; D possibly corresponds to TRBD1 (5 bases). CDR1 and CDR2 from the germline V gene are MGHDK and SYGVNS. The CDR3 consists of 14 residues. The V end lost 3 bases, the J end lost 7 bases, and 15 bases lay between the germline ends. The CDR3 loop is CASSEAGGAAGYTF. CDR3 sequence (DNA): TGTGCCAGCAGTGAGGCAGGAGGGGCGGCTGGCTACACCTTC.

V and J are TRBV27 and TRBJ2-7; no definite D call. The germline V gene has CDR1 MNHEY and CDR2 SMNVEV (reference sequence). The CDR3 covers 14 residues. V lost 5 bases, J lost 3 bases, and 14 bases lay in between. CDR3 protein: CASSLSRVNYEQYF. The CDR3 bases are TGTGCCAGCAGTCTAAGCCGGGTCAACTACGAGCAGTACTTC.

This rearrangement joins TRBV2 to TRBJ1-5; 10 nucleotides match TRBD1. V gave up 4 bases and J gave up 6 bases; unmatched junction bases: 3. The germline CDR1 and CDR2 sequences are SNHLY and FYNNEI. This CDR3 has 14 residues. CDR3 region: CASSGTGGTQPQHF. CDR3 coding DNA: TGTGCCAGCAGTGGGACAGGGGGTACTCAGCCCCAGCATTTT.

A note on this clonotype: At one of its ends the junction is not consistent with the germline gene, which may arise from a read error. The rearrangement links TRBV19 to TRBJ1-1; D might be TRBD1 (6 bases). This CDR3 region has 15 residues. The germline V gene has CDR1 LNHDA and CDR2 SQIVND (reference sequence). The CDR3 is CASSIVSGAYTGAFF. In nucleotides, the CDR3 is TGTGCCAGTAGTATAGTGTCAGGGGCGTACACTGGAGCTTTCTTT.

CDR3 in amino acids: CASSQEGDGYTF. Here the CDR3 DNA reads TGTGCCAGCAGCCAAGAGGGCGATGGCTACACCTTC. The chain uses TRBV14 and TRBJ1-2; no clear D. Germline lookup yields CDR1 SGHDN and CDR2 FVKESK. Trimming cost V 0 bases and J 6 bases, with 5 bases left between them. The CDR3 sequence is 12 residues long.

The J gene is TRBJ2-1, the V gene TRBV20-1; TRBD1 matches at 9 bases. The CDR3 contains 13 residues. Germline CDR1 reads DFQATT; CDR2 reads SNEGSKA (reference sequence). J was trimmed by 8 bases and V by 6 bases; bases with no gene match: 8. DNA of the CDR3: TGCAGTGCGCCGGGACAGGGTTCGGATGAGCAGTTCTTC. It encodes CSAPGQGSDEQFF.